This TCR beta chain was captured in a study of T-cell reconstitution after alpha-beta-depleted transplantation in children. A TCRbeta library incorporating unique molecular identifiers was prepared. TCRdb reprocessed the PCR reads via MiXCR and lists one record per CDR3 protein. The repertoire consists of some 640,000 distinct CDR3 sequences, with roughly 17% occurring once and the leading ten covering about 1.1%. V lost 7 bases and J 0 bases, leaving 16 bases between the germline ends. Germline V lookup: CDR1 SQVTM, CDR2 ANQGSEA. The CDR3 covers 15 residues. The starting material was PBMCs from the stem cell graft donor, obtained from the stem cell graft. The chain links TRBV29-1 to TRBJ2-4; D may be TRBD1 or TRBD2 (6 bases each). This sequence originates from a human donor who donated a stem cell graft to a child with acute myeloid leukemia. CDR3 in DNA: TGCAGCGCCTCCGAGGGGGGTCTAGCCAAAAACATTCAGTACTTC. Translated: CSASEGGLAKNIQYF. The entire variable domain, with the rest obtained from reference TRBV29-1 and TRBJ2-4, is as follows: SAVISQKPSRDICQRGTSLTIQCQVDSQVTMMFWYRQQPGQSLTLIATANQGSEATYESGFVIDKFPISRPNLTFSTLTVSNMSPEDSSIYLCSASEGGLAKNIQYFGAGTRLSVL.